Presented here are 15 T cell receptor beta chains from one specimen sequenced in a study of CD8+CD57+ T cells in acquired aplastic anemia. The authors sequenced patients whose flow cytometry had shown CD8+CD57+ cell expansion. According to the study, genomic DNA was the template for TCR beta VDJ and CDR3 profiling. TCRdb processed the reads anew with MiXCR; each CDR3 protein has one entry. The repertoire holds some 200,000 distinct CDR3 sequences, with around 47% as singletons. Sequences were obtained from sorted CD4+, CD8+, or CD8+CD57+ T cells (not recorded which) from PBMCs. All receptors derive from a human donor with aplastic anemia.

On this clonotype: This may be a read error, as it is one base from a much larger clone. This chain joins TRBV5-1 and TRBJ2-1, with TRBD1 identical over 7 bases. The germline CDR1 and CDR2 sequences are SGHRS and YFSETQ. The CDR3 is made up of 14 amino acids. CDR3 residues: CASSLRDRTNEQSF. As DNA, the CDR3 is TGCGCCAGCAGCTTAAGGGACAGAACCAATGAGCAGTCCTTC.

The chain combines TRBV5-1 with TRBJ2-7, with 10 bases lining up with TRBD1. The CDR3 covers 16 residues. The V gene's germline CDR1 is SGHRS and CDR2 YFSETQ. V gave up 0 bases and J gave up 5 bases; unmatched junction bases: 8. The chain's CDR3 is CASSLDQGQGIDEQYF. The CDR3 nucleotides are TGCGCCAGCAGCTTGGATCAGGGACAGGGGATCGACGAGCAGTACTTC.

The rearrangement joins TRBV15 to TRBJ1-6; the D gene is possibly TRBD1 (5 bases). Trimming stripped 0 bases from V and 2 bases from J, with 14 bases between. Germline CDR1 is LNHNV and CDR2 is YYDKDF (reference sequence). The CDR3 is 18 residues long. The CDR3 bases are TGTGCCACCAGCAGAGATAGGGGCAGGACTGCCTATAATTCACCCCTCCACTTT. Encoded protein: CATSRDRGRTAYNSPLHF. Complete variable domain (other parts from reference TRBV15 and TRBJ1-6): DAMVIQNPRYQVTQFGKPVTLSCSQTLNHNVMYWYQQKSSQAPKLLFHYYDKDFNNEADTPDNFQSRRPNTSFCFLDIRSPGLGDTAMYLCATSRDRGRTAYNSPLHFGNGTRLTVT.

This clonotype was detected many times. The gene calls are TRBV24-1 and TRBJ1-2, with 8 bases aligning to TRBD1. Germline CDR1 is KGHDR and CDR2 is SFDVKD. CDR3 size: 14 residues. After removal of 3 bases from V and 3 bases from J, the junction contained 2 bases not matched to a gene. The CDR3 here is CATSDPGQDYGYTF. CDR3 DNA sequence: TGTGCCACCAGTGATCCGGGACAGGACTATGGCTACACCTTC.

This clonotype was found a few times. Germline and junction disagree at one end, which may indicate a read error. J is TRBJ2-7 and V is TRBV15; 10 bases match TRBD1. CDR3 length: 15 residues. Germline V lookup: CDR1 LNHNV, CDR2 YYDKDF (reference sequence). CDR3 residues: CASSQSGTGAYEQYF. CDR3 bases: TGTGCCAGCAGCCAATCCGGGACAGGGGCCTACGAGCAGTACTTC.

Regarding this clonotype: The CDR3 does not close with the conserved phenylalanine or tryptophan, likely indicating a read error. The chain is built from TRBV15 and TRBJ1-5; 8 bases agree with TRBD1. The germline V gene has CDR1 LNHNV and CDR2 YYDKDF (reference sequence). V lost 5 bases, J lost 4 bases, and 4 bases stayed unmatched. CDR3 length equals 14 residues. The CDR3 coding sequence is TGTGCCACCAGCGCAAGGACAGGGAATCAGCCCCAGCATCTT. It encodes CATSARTGNQPQHL.

This clonotype was detected a few times. The CDR3 loop reads CASTAGRNEQYF. Here the CDR3 DNA reads TGCGCCAGCACGGCAGGGCGGAACGAGCAGTACTTC. The chain links TRBV10-2 to TRBJ2-7; possibly TRBD1 for D (5 bases). Trimming pared 7 bases from V and 5 bases from J, leaving 12 bases between. Looked up from germline, CDR1 is WSHSY and CDR2 is SAAADI. The CDR3 is 12 amino acids.

This clonotype appeared a single time. Germline is not matched at one junction end, which may reflect a read error. This chain joins TRBV29-1 and TRBJ2-1; tentatively, D is TRBD1 (6 bases). Germline loops: CDR1 SQVTM, CDR2 ANQGSEA. The CDR3 is 14 amino acids. The CDR3 loop reads CSVGGGGSYNEQSF. For the CDR3, the DNA is TGCAGCGTTGGAGGTGGGGGCTCCTACAATGAGCAGTCCTTC.

The chain combines TRBV27 with TRBJ2-7; TRBD1 aligns across 8 bases. CDR1 is MNHEY and CDR2 is SMNVEV in the germline V gene (reference sequence). V was clipped by 3 bases and J by 3 bases; unmatched bases: 4. CDR3 length: 14 residues. In nucleotides, the CDR3 is TGTGCCAGCAGTTTCTGGGACAGGCACTACGAGCAGTACTTC. Its protein product is CASSFWDRHYEQYF.

The chain carries TRBV20-1 and TRBJ2-2; 13 bases map to TRBD2. The CDR3 contains 19 residues. V shed 6 bases and J 5 bases; nucleotides not matched to a gene: 18. Looked up from germline, CDR1 is DFQATT and CDR2 is SNEGSKA (reference sequence). Here the CDR3 DNA reads TGCAGTGCAAAGTCCCTGCTATTACTAGCGGGGGGGCGGACCGGGGAGCTGTTTTTT. Translated: CSAKSLLLLAGGRTGELFF.

A word on this clonotype: An end of the junction differs from the germline gene, which may be a read error. V usage is TRBV10-3 and J usage is TRBJ2-3; 8 positions match TRBD2. Germline CDR1 is ENHRY and CDR2 is SYGVKD. The CDR3 has 18 amino acids. CDR3 residues: CAVSDPHTSGYTTDTQYF. In nucleotides, the CDR3 is TGTGCCGTCAGTGATCCACATACTAGCGGATATACCACAGATACGCAGTATTTT.

This clonotype came up many times. The rearrangement links TRBV5-1 to TRBJ1-1, with a weak D call TRBD1 (5 bases). V dropped 0 bases and J dropped 1 base, with 19 bases sitting between them. Germline lookup yields CDR1 SGHRS and CDR2 YFSETQ. The CDR3 spans 18 residues. DNA for the CDR3: TGCGCCAGCAGCTTGGATGGGGACGGGAGAGGTTCGAACACTGAAGCTTTCTTT. Protein product: CASSLDGDGRGSNTEAFF.

There are many counts of this clonotype. V and J are TRBV11-2 and TRBJ2-7, with no clear D. V lost 0 bases and J lost 0, with 9 bases in between. Germline CDR1 SGHAT, CDR2 FQNNGV. This CDR3 region has 15 residues. The CDR3 nucleotides are TGTGCCAGCAGCTTAGAAGGGCGAGGCTCCTACGAGCAGTACTTC. Translating gives CASSLEGRGSYEQYF.

V gene TRBV7-2 combines with J gene TRBJ2-7; TRBD2 matches at 10 bases. Per germline, CDR1 SGHTA and CDR2 FQGNSA. The CDR3 is made up of 15 amino acids. V trimming: 1 base; J trimming: 4 bases; junction bases outside the gene matches: 4. CDR3 sequence (DNA): TGTGCCAGCAGCTTAGGAGTAGCGGGGGGTTACGAGCAGTACTTC. It specifies CASSLGVAGGYEQYF.

The sample holds many counts of this clonotype. The chain couples TRBV6-1 to TRBJ2-7; D is uncertain. Trimming took 5 bases from V and 1 from J, leaving 12 bases between them. Germline values: CDR1 MNHNS, CDR2 SASEGT. The CDR3 covers 14 residues. The CDR3, as DNA: TGTGCCAGCAGTCCCTATTTACAGTCCTACGAGCAGTACTTC. This gives the protein CASSPYLQSYEQYF.